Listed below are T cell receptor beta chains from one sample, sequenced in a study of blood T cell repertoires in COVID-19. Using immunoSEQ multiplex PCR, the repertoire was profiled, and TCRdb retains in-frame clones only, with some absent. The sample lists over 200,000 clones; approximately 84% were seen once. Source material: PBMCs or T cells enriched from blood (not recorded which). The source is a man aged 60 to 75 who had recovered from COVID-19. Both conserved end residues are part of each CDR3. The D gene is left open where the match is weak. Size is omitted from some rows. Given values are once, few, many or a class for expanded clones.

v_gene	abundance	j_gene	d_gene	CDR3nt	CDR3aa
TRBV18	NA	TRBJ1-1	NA	TGTGCCAGCTCATCTTTAGGGGCGAACACTGAAGCTTTCTTT	CASSSLGANTEAFF
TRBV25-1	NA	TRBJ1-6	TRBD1	TGTGCCAGCGGTCAGGGGGCTAATTCACCCCTCCACTTT	CASGQGANSPLHF
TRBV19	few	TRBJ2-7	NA	TGTGCCAGTAGTATCCAGGGTGGCTACGAGCAGTACTTC	CASSIQGGYEQYF
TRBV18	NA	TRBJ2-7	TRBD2	TGTGCCAGCTCAATCGGGGGGTCCTTGTCCTACGAGCAGTACTTC	CASSIGGSLSYEQYF
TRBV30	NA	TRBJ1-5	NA	TGTGCCTGGAGTTCCAGTTCCTTAAATCAGCCCCAGCATTTT	CAWSSSSLNQPQHF
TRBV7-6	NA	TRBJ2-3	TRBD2	TGTGCCAGCAGCTTAGCGCGGGTAGCGGGGGGGTCCACAGATACGCAGTATTTT	CASSLARVAGGSTDTQYF
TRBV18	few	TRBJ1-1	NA	TGTGCCAGCTCAGGGGGGGTAAGGACTGAAGCTTTCTTT	CASSGGVRTEAFF
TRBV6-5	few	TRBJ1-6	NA	TGTGCCATTTCGACAGGCCATGATAATTCACCCCTCCACTTT	CAISTGHDNSPLHF
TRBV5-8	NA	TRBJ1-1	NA	TGTGCCAGCAGCTTGGGTGGGGGGGGCGGCACTGAAGCTTTCTTT	CASSLGGGGGTEAFF
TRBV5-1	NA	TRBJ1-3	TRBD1	TGCGCCAGCAGCTTGGGACAGGGGGCTGGAAACACCATATATTTT	CASSLGQGAGNTIYF
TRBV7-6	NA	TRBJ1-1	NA	TGTGCCAGCAGTCGAGGGATGAACACTGAAGCTTTCTTT	CASSRGMNTEAFF
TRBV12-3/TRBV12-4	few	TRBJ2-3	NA	TGTGCCAGCTGCCCGGGGAGCACAGATACGCAGTATTTT	CASCPGSTDTQYF
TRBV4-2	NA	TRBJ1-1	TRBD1	TGTGCCAGCAGCCCCGGGACAGGGGGCCTAAACACTGAAGCTTTCTTT	CASSPGTGGLNTEAFF
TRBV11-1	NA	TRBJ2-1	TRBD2	TGTGCCAGCAGCCCGAGTGGGGGGGTAATGCAGTTCTTC	CASSPSGGVMQFF
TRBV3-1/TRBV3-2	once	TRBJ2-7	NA	TGTGCCAGCAGCCAAGATTTAGGGAGCGAGCAGTACTTC	CASSQDLGSEQYF
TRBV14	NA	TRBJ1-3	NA	TGTGCCAGCAGCCAACAAGGGAGCGTCTCTGGAAACACCATATATTTT	CASSQQGSVSGNTIYF
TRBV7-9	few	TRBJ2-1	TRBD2	TGTGCCAGCAGCTCCGGGCTAGCGGGGACAAGCTCCTACAATGAGCAGTTCTTC	CASSSGLAGTSSYNEQFF
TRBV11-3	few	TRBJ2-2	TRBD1	TGTGCCAGCAAAGGGGGCGCAGACACCGGGGAGCTGTTTTTT	CASKGGADTGELFF
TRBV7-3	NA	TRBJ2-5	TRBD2	TGTGCCAGCAGCCCTAGCGGGGGCCAAGAGACCCAGTACTTC	CASSPSGGQETQYF
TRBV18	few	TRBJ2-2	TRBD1	TGTGCCAGCTCACCACCGGAAACAGGGGGAGGCACCGGGGAGCTGTTTTTT	CASSPPETGGGTGELFF
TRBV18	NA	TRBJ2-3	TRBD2	TGTGCCAGCTCACCACCGGGACTAGCGGGGGGGCGAGCAGATACGCAGTATTTT	CASSPPGLAGGRADTQYF
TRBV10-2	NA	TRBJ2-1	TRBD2	TGCGCCAGCAGCCCGACTAGCGGGGCGTACAATGAGCAGTTCTTC	CASSPTSGAYNEQFF
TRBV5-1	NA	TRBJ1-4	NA	TGCGCCAGCAGTTCGACGACAACAACTAATGAAAAACTGTTTTTT	CASSSTTTTNEKLFF
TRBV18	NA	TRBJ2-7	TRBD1	TGTGCCAGCTCACCTGGACAGGCCCTTTACTACGAGCAGTACTTC	CASSPGQALYYEQYF
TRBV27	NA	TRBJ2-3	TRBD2	TGTGCCAGCAGAAGGTGGTCGCGGGGGTCCACAGATACGCAGTATTTT	CASRRWSRGSTDTQYF
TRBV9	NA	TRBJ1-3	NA	TGTGCCAGCAGCGCCGTGGGGGGGCCTGGAAACACCATATATTTT	CASSAVGGPGNTIYF
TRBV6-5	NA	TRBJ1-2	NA	TGTGCCAGCAGGGATTTTAAGGACAGAGACTATGGCTACACCTTC	CASRDFKDRDYGYTF